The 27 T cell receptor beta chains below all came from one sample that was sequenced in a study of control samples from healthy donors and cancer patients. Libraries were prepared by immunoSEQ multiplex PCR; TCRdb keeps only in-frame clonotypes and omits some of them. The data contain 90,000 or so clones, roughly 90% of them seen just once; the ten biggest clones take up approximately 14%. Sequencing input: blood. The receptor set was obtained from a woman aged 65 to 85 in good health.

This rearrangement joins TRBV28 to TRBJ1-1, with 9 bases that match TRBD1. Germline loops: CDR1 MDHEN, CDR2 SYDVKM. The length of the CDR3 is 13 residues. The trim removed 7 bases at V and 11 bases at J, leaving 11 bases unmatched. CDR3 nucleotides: TGTGCCAGCATCCCCCGGGACAGGGCGGGGGCTTTCTTT. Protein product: CASIPRDRAGAFF.

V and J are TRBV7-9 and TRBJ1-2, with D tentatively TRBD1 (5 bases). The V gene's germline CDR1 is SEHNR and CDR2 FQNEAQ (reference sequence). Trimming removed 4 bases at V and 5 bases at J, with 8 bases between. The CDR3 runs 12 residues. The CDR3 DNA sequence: TGTGCCAGCAGCTCGTCAGGGTATGGCTACACCTTC. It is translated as CASSSSGYGYTF.

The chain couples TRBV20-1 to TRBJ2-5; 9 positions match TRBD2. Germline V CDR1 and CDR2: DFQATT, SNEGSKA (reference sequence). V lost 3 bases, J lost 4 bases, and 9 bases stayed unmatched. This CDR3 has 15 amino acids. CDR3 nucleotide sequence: TGCAGTGCTAGTCCTCCTAGCGGGGATGGAGAGACCCAGTACTTC. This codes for CSASPPSGDGETQYF.

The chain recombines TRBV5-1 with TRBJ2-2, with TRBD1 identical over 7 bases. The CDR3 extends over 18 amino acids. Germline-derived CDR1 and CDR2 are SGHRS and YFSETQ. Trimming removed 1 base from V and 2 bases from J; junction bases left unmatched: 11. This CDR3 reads CASSLPGQATINTGELFF. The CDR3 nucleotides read TGCGCCAGCAGCTTGCCCGGACAGGCAACCATCAACACCGGGGAGCTGTTTTTT. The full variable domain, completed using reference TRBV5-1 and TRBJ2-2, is KAGVTQTPRYLIKTRGQQVTLSCSPISGHRSVSWYQQTPGQGLQFLFEYFSETQRNKGNFPGRFSGRQFSNSRSEMNVSTLELGDSALYLCASSLPGQATINTGELFFGEGSRLTVL.

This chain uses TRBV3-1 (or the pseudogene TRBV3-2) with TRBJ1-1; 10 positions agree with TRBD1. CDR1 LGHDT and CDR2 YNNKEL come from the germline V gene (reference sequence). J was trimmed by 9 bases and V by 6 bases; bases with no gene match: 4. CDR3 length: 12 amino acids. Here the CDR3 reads CASSGDRGKAFF. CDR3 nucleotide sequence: TGTGCCAGCAGTGGGGACAGGGGTAAAGCTTTCTTT.

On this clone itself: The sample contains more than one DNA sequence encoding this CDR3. The CDR3 coding sequence is TGTGCCAGCAGTTTCGGGGGGGCAACTAATGAAAAACTGTTTTTT. Residues: CASSFGGATNEKLFF. The gene calls are TRBV27 and TRBJ1-4; D may be TRBD1 (5 bases). Looked up from germline, CDR1 is MNHEY and CDR2 is SMNVEV (reference sequence). The CDR3 has 15 amino acids. The V end lost 3 bases, the J end lost 0 bases, and 8 bases lay between the germline ends.

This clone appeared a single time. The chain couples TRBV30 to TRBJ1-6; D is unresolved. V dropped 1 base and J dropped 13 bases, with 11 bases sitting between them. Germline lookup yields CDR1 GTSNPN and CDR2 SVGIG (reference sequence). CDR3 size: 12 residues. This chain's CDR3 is CAWSAQLGPLHF. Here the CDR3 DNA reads TGTGCCTGGAGTGCCCAGTTGGGGCCCCTCCACTTT.

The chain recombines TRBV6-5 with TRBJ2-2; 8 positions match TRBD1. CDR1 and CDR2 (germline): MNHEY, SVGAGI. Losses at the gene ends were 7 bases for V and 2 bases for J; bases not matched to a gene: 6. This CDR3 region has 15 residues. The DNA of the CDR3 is TGTGCCAGCAACCTGGCAGGGGGCAACACCGGGGAGCTGTTTTTT. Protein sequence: CASNLAGGNTGELFF.

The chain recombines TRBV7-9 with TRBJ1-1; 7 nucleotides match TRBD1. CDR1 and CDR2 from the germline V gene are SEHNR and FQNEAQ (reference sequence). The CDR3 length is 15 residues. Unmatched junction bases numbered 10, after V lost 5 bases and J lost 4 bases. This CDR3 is CASSPSTGDLTEAFF. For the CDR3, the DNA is TGTGCCAGCAGCCCCTCCACAGGGGACCTCACTGAAGCTTTCTTT.

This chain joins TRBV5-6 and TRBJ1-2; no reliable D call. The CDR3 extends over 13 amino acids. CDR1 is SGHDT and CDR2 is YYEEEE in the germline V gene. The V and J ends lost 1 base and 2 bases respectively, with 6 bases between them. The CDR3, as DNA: TGTGCCAGCAGCTTGACCCGGAACTATGGCTACACCTTC. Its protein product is CASSLTRNYGYTF.

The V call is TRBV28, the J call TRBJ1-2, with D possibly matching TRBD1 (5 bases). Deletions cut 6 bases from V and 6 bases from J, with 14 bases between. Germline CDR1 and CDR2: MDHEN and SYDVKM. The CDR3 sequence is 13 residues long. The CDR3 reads CASSGGVADGYTF. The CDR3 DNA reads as TGTGCCAGCAGCGGAGGGGTGGCGGATGGCTACACCTTC.

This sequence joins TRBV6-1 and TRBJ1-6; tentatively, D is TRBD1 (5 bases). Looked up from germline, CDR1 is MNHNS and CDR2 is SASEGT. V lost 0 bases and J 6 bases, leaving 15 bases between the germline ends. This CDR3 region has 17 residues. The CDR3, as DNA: TGTGCCAGCAGTGAAGCGCTTGGGGCCCAGGGTAATTCACCCCTCCACTTT. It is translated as CASSEALGAQGNSPLHF.

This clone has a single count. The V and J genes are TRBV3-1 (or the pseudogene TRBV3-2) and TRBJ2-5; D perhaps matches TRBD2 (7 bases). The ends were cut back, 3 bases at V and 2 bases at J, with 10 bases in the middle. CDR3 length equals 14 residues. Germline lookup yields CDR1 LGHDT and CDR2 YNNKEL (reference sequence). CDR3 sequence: CASSQRGPQETQYF. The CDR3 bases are TGTGCCAGCAGCCAGCGGGGGCCGCAAGAGACCCAGTACTTC.

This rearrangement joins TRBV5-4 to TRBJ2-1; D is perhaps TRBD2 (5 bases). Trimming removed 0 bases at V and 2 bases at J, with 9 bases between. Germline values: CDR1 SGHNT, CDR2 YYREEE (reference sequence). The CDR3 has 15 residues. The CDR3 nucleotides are TGTGCCAGCAGCTTGGAGGGAGCAGCCTACAATGAGCAGTTCTTC. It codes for CASSLEGAAYNEQFF.

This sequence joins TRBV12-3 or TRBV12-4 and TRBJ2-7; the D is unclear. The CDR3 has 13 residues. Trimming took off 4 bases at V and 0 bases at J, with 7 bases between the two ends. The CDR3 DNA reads TGTGCCAGCAGTTACCTCACCTCCTACGAGCAGTACTTC. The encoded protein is CASSYLTSYEQYF.

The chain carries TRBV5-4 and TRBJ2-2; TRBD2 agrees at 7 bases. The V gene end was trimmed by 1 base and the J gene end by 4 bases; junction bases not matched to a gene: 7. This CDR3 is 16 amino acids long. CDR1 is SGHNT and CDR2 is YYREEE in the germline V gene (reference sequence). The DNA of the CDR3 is TGTGCCAGCAGCTTGTTTGGCGCGGGAGTCACCGGGGAGCTGTTTTTT. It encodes CASSLFGAGVTGELFF.

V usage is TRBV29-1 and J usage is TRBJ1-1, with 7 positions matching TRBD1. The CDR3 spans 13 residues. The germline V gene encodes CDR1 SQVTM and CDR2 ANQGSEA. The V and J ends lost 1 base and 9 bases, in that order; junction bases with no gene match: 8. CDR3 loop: CSVEVGSTGQAFF. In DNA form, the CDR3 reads TGCAGCGTTGAAGTTGGATCGACAGGGCAAGCTTTCTTT.

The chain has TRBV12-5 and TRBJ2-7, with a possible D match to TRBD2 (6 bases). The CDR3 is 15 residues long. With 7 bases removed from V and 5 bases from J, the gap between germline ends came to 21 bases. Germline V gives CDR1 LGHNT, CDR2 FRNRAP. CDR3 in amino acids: CASALVGGPINEQYF. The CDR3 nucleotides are TGTGCTAGTGCCCTCGTTGGAGGGCCCATCAACGAGCAGTACTTC.

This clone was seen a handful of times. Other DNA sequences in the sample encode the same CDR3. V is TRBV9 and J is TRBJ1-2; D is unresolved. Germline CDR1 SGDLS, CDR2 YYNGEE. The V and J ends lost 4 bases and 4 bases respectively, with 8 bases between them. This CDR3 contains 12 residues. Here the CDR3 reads CASSLSSYGYTF. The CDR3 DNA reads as TGTGCCAGCAGCCTTTCCAGCTATGGCTACACCTTC.

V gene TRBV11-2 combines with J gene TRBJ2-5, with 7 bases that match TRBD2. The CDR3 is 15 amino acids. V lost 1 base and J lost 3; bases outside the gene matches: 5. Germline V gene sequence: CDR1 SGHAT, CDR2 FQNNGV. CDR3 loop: CASSLAGGKKETQYF. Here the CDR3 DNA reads TGTGCCAGCAGCTTAGCGGGGGGAAAGAAAGAGACCCAGTACTTC. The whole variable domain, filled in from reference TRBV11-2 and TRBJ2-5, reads EAGVAQSPRYKIIEKRQSVAFWCNPISGHATLYWYQQILGQGPKLLIQFQNNGVVDDSQLPKDRFSAERLKGVDSTLKIQPAKLEDSAVYLCASSLAGGKKETQYFGPGTRLLVL.

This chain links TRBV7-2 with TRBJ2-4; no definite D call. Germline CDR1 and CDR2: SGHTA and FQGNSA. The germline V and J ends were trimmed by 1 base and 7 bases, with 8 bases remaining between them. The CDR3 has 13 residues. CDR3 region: CASSLDAANIQYF. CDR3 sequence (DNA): TGTGCCAGCAGCTTAGACGCGGCCAACATTCAGTACTTC.

The CDR3 region has the DNA TGTGCCAGCAGGCCCGGGACAGGGGGGACTGAAGCTTTCTTT. Residues: CASRPGTGGTEAFF. This chain uses TRBV28 with TRBJ1-1; 11 positions match TRBD1. Trimming took 6 bases from V and 5 from J; bases not matched to a gene: 5. The CDR3 covers 14 residues. Germline V gene lookup returns CDR1 MDHEN and CDR2 SYDVKM.

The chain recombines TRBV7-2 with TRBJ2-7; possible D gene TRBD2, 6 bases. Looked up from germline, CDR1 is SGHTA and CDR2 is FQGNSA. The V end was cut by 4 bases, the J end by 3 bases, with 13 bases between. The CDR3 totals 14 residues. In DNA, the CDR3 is TGTGCCAGCAGCTCTAGCGCAACCATCTACGAGCAGTACTTC. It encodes CASSSSATIYEQYF.

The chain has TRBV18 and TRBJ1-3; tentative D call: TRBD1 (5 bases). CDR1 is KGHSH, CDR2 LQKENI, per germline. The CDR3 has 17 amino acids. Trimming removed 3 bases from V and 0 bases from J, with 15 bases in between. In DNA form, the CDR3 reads TGTGCCAGCTCACCCTCGCAGGGCCGTAGCTCTGGAAACACCATATATTTT. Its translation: CASSPSQGRSSGNTIYF.

The CDR3 DNA follows: TGTGCCAGCAGCTTGTTTGATGAGGCAGAAGCTTTCTTT. This translates into CASSLFDEAEAFF. This chain uses TRBV11-1 with TRBJ1-1; D is ambiguous. Germline values: CDR1 SGHAT, CDR2 FQDESV (reference sequence). The CDR3 extends over 13 amino acids. Trimming removed 3 bases at V and 8 bases at J, with 13 bases between. The whole variable domain, remainder taken from reference TRBV11-1 and TRBJ1-1, is EAEVAQSPRYKITEKSQAVAFWCDPISGHATLYWYRQILGQGPELLVQFQDESVVDDSQLPKDRFSAERLKGVDSTLKIQPAELGDSAMYLCASSLFDEAEAFFGQGTRLTVV.

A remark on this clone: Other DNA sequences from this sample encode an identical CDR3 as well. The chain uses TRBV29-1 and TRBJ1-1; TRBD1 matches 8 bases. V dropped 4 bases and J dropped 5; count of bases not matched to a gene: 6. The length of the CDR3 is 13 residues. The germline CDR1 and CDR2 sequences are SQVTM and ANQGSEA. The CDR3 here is CSVGQGARTEAFF. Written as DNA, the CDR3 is TGCAGCGTTGGTCAGGGGGCGCGGACTGAAGCTTTCTTT.

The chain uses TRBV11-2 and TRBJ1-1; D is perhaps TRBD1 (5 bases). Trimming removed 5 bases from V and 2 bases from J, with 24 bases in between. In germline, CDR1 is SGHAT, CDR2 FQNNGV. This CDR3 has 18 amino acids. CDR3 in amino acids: CASSPRLGQGFPNTEAFF. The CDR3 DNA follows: TGTGCCAGCAGCCCCCGCCTGGGGCAGGGATTTCCAAACACTGAAGCTTTCTTT.